This T cell receptor (beta chain) derives from a study of blood T cell repertoires in COVID-19. At the level of the study: COVID-19 samples, acute and convalescent, were from the United States, Italy and Spain. PBMCs, B-cell-depleted T cells, or T cells were the source of the cDNA or gDNA that made up the material.

Original processing notes: Estimation of nucleated cell counts was performed using reference gene primer amplification. Repertoires were generated with immunoSEQ multiplex PCR, while TCRdb's copy carries only in-frame clones and drops some. For V, J and clone size, that table is used; D and trimming come from the DNA. The sample consists of over 200,000 clones, roughly 80% of them appearing once. V dropped 4 bases and J dropped 4 bases, with 12 bases sitting between them. The CDR3 is 14 residues long. In germline, CDR1 is SGHRS, CDR2 YFSETQ. The sample consisted of peripheral blood. The rearrangement links TRBV5-1 to TRBJ2-1; tentative D call: TRBD1 (7 bases). The receptor was derived from a human donor in a cohort sampled during active COVID-19. This chain's CDR3 is CASSQGGLYNEQFF. The CDR3 nucleotides read TGCGCCAGCAGCCAGGGGGGACTTTACAATGAGCAGTTCTTC.